This entry features one T cell receptor (beta chain) sequence. Its antigen is undetermined. The repertoire was sequenced with immunoSEQ multiplex PCR; TCRdb's copy has only in-frame clones and lacks some. Of over 30,000 clones in the sample, around nine tenths are singletons; the top ten hold roughly 0.19%. CDR3 length: 18 residues. Trimming cost V 0 bases and J 2 bases; bases outside gene matches: 12. The V gene's germline CDR1 is SGHNT and CDR2 YENEEA. These data come from a study of monozygotic twins with cystic fibrosis. General study findings and limits: Nucleotide-identical clonotype sharing was significantly higher within monozygotic CF twin pairs than between unrelated CF individuals. Low clonality (median around 0.0095) suggested a mostly naive repertoire.

This clonotype was obtained from a boy younger than 10 with cystic fibrosis. The chain couples TRBV11-3 to TRBJ2-7; TRBD1 agrees at 8 bases. Sequenced material: blood. CDR3 region: CASSLDQGGTGKAYEQYF. The CDR3 DNA reads TGTGCCAGCAGCTTAGATCAAGGAGGGACAGGAAAGGCCTACGAGCAGTACTTC.